Sequencing of this T cell receptor beta chain was carried out in a study of immune cell composition in non-small cell lung cancer. Per the germline V gene, CDR1 is LNHDA and CDR2 is SQIVND (reference sequence). The J segment lost 3 bases and the V segment lost 5 bases, leaving 8 bases of the junction unmatched. The CDR3 is 16 residues long. With regard to this clone: Its cognate antigen is unknown.

Normal lung sampling was at least 3 cm from the tumour, as distant as possible. The data were produced by immunoSEQ multiplex PCR, yet TCRdb's version contains in-frame clones alone and is incomplete. The table records nearly 2,500 clones, more than 75% of them present only once. Notes on the study in general: Dominant in vivo tumour-associated clones were not shown to share tumour-reactive sequences.

The specimen was non-adjacent lung tissue. This clonotype was sampled from a human donor with non-small cell lung cancer. The genes are TRBV19 and TRBJ2-3; 10 bases are shared with TRBD2. Here the CDR3 reads CASSPQAGGPTDTQYF. The CDR3 DNA sequence: TGTGCCAGTAGTCCTCAAGCGGGAGGGCCAACAGATACGCAGTATTTT.